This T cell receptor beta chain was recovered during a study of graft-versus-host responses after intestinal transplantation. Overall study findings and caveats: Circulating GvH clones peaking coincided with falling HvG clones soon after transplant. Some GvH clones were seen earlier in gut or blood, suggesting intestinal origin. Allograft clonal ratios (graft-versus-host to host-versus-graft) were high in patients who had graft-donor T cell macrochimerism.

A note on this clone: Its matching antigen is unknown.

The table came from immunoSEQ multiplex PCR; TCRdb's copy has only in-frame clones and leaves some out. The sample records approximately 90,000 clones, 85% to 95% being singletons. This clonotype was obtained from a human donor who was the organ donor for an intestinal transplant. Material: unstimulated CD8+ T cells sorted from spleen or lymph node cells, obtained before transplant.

CDR3: CASSHVQAPGELFF. For the CDR3, the DNA is TGCGCCAGCAGCCATGTACAGGCACCCGGGGAGCTGTTTTTT. The gene calls are TRBV4-1 and TRBJ2-2; weak D call: TRBD1 (5 bases). The CDR3 extends over 14 amino acids. The germline V and J ends were trimmed by 3 bases and 6 bases, with 11 bases remaining between them. Per germline, CDR1 MGHRA and CDR2 YSYEKL.